This T cell receptor beta chain was sequenced in a study of blood T cell repertoires in COVID-19. As for the study in general: Some COVID-19 samples were acute and others convalescent; all came from the United States, Italy and Spain. Sources were T cells, B-cell-depleted T cells, or PBMCs; the material itself was cDNA or gDNA.

Trimming pared 4 bases from V and 1 base from J, leaving 12 bases between. Germline V gene data show CDR1 as SGHNT and CDR2 as YYREEE (reference sequence). The CDR3 extends over 15 amino acids. Data came from immunoSEQ multiplex PCR; TCRdb stores just in-frame clones and leaves some out. The sample has 70,000 to 90,000 clones; approximately 86% are singletons. Sequencing was done on a sample of peripheral blood. The receptor comes from a man between 60 and 75 years old with acute or convalescent COVID-19. The chain has TRBV5-4 and TRBJ1-3; D unclear. CDR3 amino acids: CASSPGGVSGNTIYF. CDR3 DNA sequence: TGTGCCAGCAGCCCAGGCGGGGTGTCTGGAAACACCATATATTTT.